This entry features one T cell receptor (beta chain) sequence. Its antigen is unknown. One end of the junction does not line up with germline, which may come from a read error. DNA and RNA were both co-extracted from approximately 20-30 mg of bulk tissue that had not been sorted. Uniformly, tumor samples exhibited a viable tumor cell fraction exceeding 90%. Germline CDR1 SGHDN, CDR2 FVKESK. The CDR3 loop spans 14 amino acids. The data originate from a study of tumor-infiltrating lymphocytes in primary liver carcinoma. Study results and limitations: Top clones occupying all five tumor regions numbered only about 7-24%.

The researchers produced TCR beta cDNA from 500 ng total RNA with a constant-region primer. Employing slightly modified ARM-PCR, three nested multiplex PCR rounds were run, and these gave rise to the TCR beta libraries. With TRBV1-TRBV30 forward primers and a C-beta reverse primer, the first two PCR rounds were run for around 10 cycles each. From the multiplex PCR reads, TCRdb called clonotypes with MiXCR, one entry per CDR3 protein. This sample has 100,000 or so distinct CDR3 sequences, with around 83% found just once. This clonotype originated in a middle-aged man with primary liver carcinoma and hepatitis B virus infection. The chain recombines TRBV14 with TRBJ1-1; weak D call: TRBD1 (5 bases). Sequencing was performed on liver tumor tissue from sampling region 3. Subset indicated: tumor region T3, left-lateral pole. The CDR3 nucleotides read TGTGCCTGCAGCCACGATCAGGGCCCTTACCTAGCTTTCTTT. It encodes CACSHDQGPYLAFF.